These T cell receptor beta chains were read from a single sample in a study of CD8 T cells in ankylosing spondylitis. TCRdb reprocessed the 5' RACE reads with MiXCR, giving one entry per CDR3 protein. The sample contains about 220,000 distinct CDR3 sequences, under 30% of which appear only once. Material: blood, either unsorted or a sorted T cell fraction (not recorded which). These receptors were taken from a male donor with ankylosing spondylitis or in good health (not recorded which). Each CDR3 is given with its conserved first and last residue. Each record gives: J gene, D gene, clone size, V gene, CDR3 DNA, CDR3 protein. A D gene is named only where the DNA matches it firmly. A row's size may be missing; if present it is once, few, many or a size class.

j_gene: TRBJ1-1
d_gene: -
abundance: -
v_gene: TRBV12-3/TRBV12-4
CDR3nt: TGTGCCAGCAGCAAGGGGGTCACTGAAGCTTTCTTT
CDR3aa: CASSKGVTEAFF

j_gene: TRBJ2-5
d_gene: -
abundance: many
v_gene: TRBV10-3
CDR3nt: TGTGCCATCAGTCGAGTAACAGATCAAGAGACCCAGTACTTC
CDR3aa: CAISRVTDQETQYF

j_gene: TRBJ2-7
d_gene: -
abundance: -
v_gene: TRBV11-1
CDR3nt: TGTGCCAGCAGCCCCTTTGTTGGAGCGAATTACGAGCAGTACTTC
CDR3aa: CASSPFVGANYEQYF

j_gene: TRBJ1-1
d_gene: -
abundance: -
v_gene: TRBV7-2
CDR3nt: TGTGCCAGCAGCTCGGGACGGTTGAACACTGAAGCTTTCTTT
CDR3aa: CASSSGRLNTEAFF

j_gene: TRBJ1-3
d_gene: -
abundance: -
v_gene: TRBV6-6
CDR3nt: TGTGCCAGCAGTTACTCAAGCCAGGGACGCTCCGATTTT
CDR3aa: CASSYSSQGRSDF

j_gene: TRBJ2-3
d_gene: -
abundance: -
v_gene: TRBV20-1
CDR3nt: TGCAGTGCTAGACGACAAGCCACAGATACGCAGTATTTT
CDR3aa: CSARRQATDTQYF

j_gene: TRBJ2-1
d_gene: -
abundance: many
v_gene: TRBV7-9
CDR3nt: TGTGCCAGCAGCTTAGGTTGGAGTGGCAATGAGCAGTTCTTC
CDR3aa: CASSLGWSGNEQFF

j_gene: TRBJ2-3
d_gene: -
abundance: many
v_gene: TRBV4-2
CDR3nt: TGTGCCAGCAGCCAAGTGGGTGGGGCGGCAGATACGCAGTATTTT
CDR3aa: CASSQVGGAADTQYF

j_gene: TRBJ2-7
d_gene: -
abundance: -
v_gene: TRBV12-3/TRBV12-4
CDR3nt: TGTGCCAGCAGTTTAGGCACTTTGGACCACTACGAGCAGTACTTC
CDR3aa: CASSLGTLDHYEQYF

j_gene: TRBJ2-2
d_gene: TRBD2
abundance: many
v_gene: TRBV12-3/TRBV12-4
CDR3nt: TGTGCCAGCAGAGCGGGAGTTCTCACCGGGGAGCTGTTTTTT
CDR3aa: CASRAGVLTGELFF

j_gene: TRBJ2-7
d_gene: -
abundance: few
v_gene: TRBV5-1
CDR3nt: TGCGCCAGCAGCTTGCAGGGACCAAGCGCCGAGCAGTACTTC
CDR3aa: CASSLQGPSAEQYF

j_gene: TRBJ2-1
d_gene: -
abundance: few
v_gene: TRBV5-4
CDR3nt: TGTGCCAGCAGCTCACGGACGGCAAACAATGAGCAGTTCTTC
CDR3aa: CASSSRTANNEQFF

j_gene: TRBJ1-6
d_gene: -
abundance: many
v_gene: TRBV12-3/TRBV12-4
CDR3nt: TGTGCCAGCAGTTTGAGGGACCCCTCGAATGGGGGACCCCTCCACTTT
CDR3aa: CASSLRDPSNGGPLHF

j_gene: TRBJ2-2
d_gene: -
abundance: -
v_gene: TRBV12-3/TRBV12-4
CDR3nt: TGTGCCAGCAGTACTGGACAGCACACCGGGGAGCTGTTTTTT
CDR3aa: CASSTGQHTGELFF

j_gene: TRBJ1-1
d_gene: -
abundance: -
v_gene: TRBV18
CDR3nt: TGTGCCAGCTCCATTGACGGAGAAGCTTTCTTT
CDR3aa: CASSIDGEAFF

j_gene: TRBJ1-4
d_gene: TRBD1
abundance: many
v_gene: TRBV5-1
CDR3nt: TGCGCCAGCAGCGGACAGGGGACTAATGAAAAACTGTTTTTT
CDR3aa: CASSGQGTNEKLFF

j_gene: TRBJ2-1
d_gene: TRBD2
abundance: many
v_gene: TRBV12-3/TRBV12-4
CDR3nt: TGTGCCAGCAGTTTACGGGCTAGCGGGACGAGTGAGCAGTTCTTC
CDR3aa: CASSLRASGTSEQFF

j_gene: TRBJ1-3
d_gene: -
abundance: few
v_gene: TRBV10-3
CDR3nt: TGTGCCATCAGGGCTACCGAGATTGGAAACACCATATATTTT
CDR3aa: CAIRATEIGNTIYF

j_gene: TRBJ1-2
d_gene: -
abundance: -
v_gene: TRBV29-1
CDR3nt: TGCAGCGTAGCCGGGGCCAGGGGCTACACCTTC
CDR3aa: CSVAGARGYTF

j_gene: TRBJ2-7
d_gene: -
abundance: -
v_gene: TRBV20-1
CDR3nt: TGCAGTGTTCAAGGAATCGTATTGGAGCAGTACTTC
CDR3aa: CSVQGIVLEQYF

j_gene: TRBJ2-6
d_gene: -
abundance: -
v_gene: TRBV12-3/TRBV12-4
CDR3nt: TGTGCCAGCACTGCCGAGGCCAACGTCCTGACTTTC
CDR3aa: CASTAEANVLTF

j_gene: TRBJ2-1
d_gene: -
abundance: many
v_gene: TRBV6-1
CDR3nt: TGTGCCAGCAGAAGGGATCTCTACAATGAGCAGTTCTTC
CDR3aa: CASRRDLYNEQFF

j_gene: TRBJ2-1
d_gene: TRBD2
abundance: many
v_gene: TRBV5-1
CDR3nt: TGCGCCAGCAGCTTGTTTGCGGGAGAGCCCTTGTTGCAGTTCTTC
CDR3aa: CASSLFAGEPLLQFF

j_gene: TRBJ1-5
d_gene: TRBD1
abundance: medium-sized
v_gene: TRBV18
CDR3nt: TGTGCCAGCTCACCGGACAGGGGTGGCAATCAGCCCCAGCATTTT
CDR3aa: CASSPDRGGNQPQHF

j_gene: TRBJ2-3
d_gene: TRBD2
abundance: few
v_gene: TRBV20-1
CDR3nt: TGCAGTGCCGATGGGGGGACTAGCGGCACAGATACGCAGTATTTT
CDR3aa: CSADGGTSGTDTQYF

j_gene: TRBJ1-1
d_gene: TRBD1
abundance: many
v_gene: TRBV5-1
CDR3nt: TGCGCCAGCAGCGAACAGGGGCACGGGGGCACTGAAGCTTTCTTT
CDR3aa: CASSEQGHGGTEAFF

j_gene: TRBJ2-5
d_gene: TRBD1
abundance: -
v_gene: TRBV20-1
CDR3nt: TGCAGTGCTAGAACTGACAGGGGGCGCGGTGAGACCCAGTACTTC
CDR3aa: CSARTDRGRGETQYF

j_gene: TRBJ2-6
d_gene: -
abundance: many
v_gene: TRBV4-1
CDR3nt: TGCGCCAGCAGCCTTCTTAGCCCGGGAGGGGCCAACGTCCTGACTTTC
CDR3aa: CASSLLSPGGANVLTF

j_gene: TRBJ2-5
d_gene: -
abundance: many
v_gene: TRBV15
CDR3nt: TGTGCCACCAGCAGAGACCGGGAGACCCAGTACTTC
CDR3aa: CATSRDRETQYF

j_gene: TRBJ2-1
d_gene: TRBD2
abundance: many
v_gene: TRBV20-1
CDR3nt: TGCAGTGCCCCGAAAGCGGGAGGGCCGAATGAGCAGTTCTTC
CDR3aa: CSAPKAGGPNEQFF

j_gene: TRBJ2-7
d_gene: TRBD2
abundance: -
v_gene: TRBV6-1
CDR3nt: TGTGCCAGCAGTCGCACGACTAGCGGGGGCTCCTACGAGCAGTACTTC
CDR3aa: CASSRTTSGGSYEQYF

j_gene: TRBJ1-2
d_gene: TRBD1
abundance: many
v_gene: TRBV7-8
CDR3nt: TGTGCCAGCAGCGTAAGACAGGGGGCCAACTATGGCTACACCTTC
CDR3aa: CASSVRQGANYGYTF

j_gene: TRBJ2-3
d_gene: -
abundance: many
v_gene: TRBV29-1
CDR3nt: TGCAGCGTCCTGCCCTTGGAGGGAAGCGGTCCCACAGATACGCAGTATTTT
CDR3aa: CSVLPLEGSGPTDTQYF

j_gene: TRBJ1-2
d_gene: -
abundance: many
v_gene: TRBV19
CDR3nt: TGTGCCAGTAGTATGAGTGACACCGTTCGTGATGGCTACACCTTC
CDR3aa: CASSMSDTVRDGYTF

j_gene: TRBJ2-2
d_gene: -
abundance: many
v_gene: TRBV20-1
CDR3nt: TGCAGTGCTGGCCGGAGCGGAGAGAACACCGGGGAGCTGTTTTTT
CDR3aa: CSAGRSGENTGELFF

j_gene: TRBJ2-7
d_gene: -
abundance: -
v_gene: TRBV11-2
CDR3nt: TGTGCCAGCAGCTTAGAACAGATATCCTACGAGCAGTACTTC
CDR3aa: CASSLEQISYEQYF

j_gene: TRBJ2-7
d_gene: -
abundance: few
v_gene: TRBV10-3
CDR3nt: TGTGCCATCAGTTCTAACACCAACGAGCAGTACTTC
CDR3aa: CAISSNTNEQYF

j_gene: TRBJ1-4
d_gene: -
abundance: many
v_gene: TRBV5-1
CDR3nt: TGCGCCAGCAGCTTGGACGGAGCCTCTAATGAAAAACTGTTTTTT
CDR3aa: CASSLDGASNEKLFF

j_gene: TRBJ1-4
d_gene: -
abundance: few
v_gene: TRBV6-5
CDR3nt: TGTGCCAGCAGTGGCCGCGGTGAAAAACTGTTTTTT
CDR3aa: CASSGRGEKLFF

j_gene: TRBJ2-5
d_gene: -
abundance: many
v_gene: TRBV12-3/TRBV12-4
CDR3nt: TGTGCCAGCAGTTTAACACGGTTGGAGACCCAGTACTTC
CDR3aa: CASSLTRLETQYF

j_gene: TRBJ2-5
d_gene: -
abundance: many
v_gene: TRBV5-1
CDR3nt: TGCGCCAGCAGCCTGTTCCCCACAGGGAGTCACCAAGAGACCCAGTACTTC
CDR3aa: CASSLFPTGSHQETQYF

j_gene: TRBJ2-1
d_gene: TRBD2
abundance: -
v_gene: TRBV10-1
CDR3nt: TGCGCCAGCAGTGTGGAACTAGCGGGAGTTGGTGAGCAGTTCTTC
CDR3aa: CASSVELAGVGEQFF

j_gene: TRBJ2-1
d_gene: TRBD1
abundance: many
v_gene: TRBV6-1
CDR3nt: TGTGCCAGCCGACAGGGGATGAACAATGAGCAGTTCTTC
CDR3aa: CASRQGMNNEQFF

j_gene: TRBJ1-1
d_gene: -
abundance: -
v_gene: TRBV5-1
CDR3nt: TGCGCCAGCAGTCCCGGAGACAGAGCGAACACTGAAGCTTTCTTT
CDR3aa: CASSPGDRANTEAFF

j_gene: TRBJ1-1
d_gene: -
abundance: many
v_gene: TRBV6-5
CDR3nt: TGTGCCAGCAGTTGGGGGACCGAAGCTTTCTTT
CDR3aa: CASSWGTEAFF

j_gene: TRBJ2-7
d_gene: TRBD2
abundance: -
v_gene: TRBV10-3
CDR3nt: TGTGCCATCAGTGAGTCGGGACTAGCGGGAGCGCTCTACGAGCAGTACTTC
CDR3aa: CAISESGLAGALYEQYF

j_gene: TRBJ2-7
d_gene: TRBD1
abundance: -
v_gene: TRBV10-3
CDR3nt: TGTGCCACAGGACAGGAATCCTACGAGCAGTACTTC
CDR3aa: CATGQESYEQYF

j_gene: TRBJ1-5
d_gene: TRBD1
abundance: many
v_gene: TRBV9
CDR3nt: TGTGCCAGCAGCGTAGTTGACAGGGGGCAAAAAAATCAGCCCCAGCATTTT
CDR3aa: CASSVVDRGQKNQPQHF